The rows below give T cell receptor beta chains drawn from one sample of a study of blood T cell repertoires in COVID-19. TCRdb keeps only in-frame clones here, not all; method: immunoSEQ multiplex PCR. The data hold about 150,000 clones, with 75% to 85% observed a single time. Sequencing was performed on peripheral blood. The source is an older woman with COVID-19, enrolled during active disease. CDR3s include the opening cysteine and the closing phenylalanine or tryptophan. A D gene is named only where the DNA matches it firmly. Clone size, where shown, is once, few, many, or a class for clones that have expanded.

clone size,V gene,D gene,J gene,CDR3 protein,CDR3 DNA
-,TRBV9,TRBD2,TRBJ2-1,CASSSGGSSYNEQFF,TGTGCCAGCAGCTCGGGGGGGAGCTCCTACAATGAGCAGTTCTTC
-,TRBV7-3,-,TRBJ1-4,CASSRGGGREEKLFF,TGTGCCAGCAGCCGGGGCGGGGGCCGGGAAGAAAAACTGTTTTTT
-,TRBV19,TRBD1,TRBJ2-3,CAIGTGGTDTQYF,TGTGCCATCGGGACAGGTGGAACAGATACGCAGTATTTT
-,TRBV3-1/TRBV3-2,TRBD1,TRBJ1-1,CASSFRWTGRPEAFF,TGTGCCAGCAGCTTTCGATGGACAGGGCGGCCTGAAGCTTTCTTT
few,TRBV2,-,TRBJ1-3,CASRVDYRDNSGNTIYF,TGTGCCAGCAGGGTCGATTACCGGGACAACTCTGGAAACACCATATATTTT
-,TRBV9,TRBD1,TRBJ1-2,CASSVEGAWGYTF,TGTGCCAGCAGCGTAGAGGGGGCTTGGGGCTACACCTTC
-,TRBV24-1,-,TRBJ1-1,CATSDWWTSGAFF,TGTGCCACCAGTGATTGGTGGACAAGTGGAGCTTTCTTT
-,TRBV11-3,-,TRBJ1-6,CASSLDHSNSPLHF,TGTGCCAGCAGCTTAGACCACAGTAATTCACCCCTCCACTTT
once,TRBV27,TRBD1,TRBJ2-7,CASSLRPVTGFFHEQYF,TGTGCCAGCAGTTTACGCCCCGTGACAGGGTTCTTCCACGAGCAGTACTTC
-,TRBV5-6,TRBD1,TRBJ2-2,CASSLPGQGTTGELFF,TGTGCCAGCAGCTTACCGGGACAGGGGACCACCGGGGAGCTGTTTTTT
few,TRBV5-4,TRBD1,TRBJ1-1,CASSRDRGHTEAFF,TGTGCCAGCAGCCGCGACAGGGGCCACACTGAAGCTTTCTTT
-,TRBV7-9,TRBD1,TRBJ1-6,CASSSMGQNSPLHF,TGTGCCAGCAGCTCCATGGGACAGAATTCACCCCTCCACTTT
-,TRBV7-8,TRBD2,TRBJ2-7,CASSRTSGSYEQYF,TGTGCCAGCAGTCGGACTAGCGGGAGTTACGAGCAGTACTTC
-,TRBV19,TRBD2,TRBJ2-5,CASSIGTSGSGLGAQYF,TGTGCCAGTAGTATAGGGACTAGCGGGAGTGGGCTAGGGGCCCAGTACTTC
once,TRBV11-2,TRBD1,TRBJ2-7,CASSLVTGGGRGEQYF,TGTGCCAGCAGCTTAGTTACAGGGGGCGGTAGGGGCGAGCAGTACTTC
-,TRBV5-8,-,TRBJ1-1,CADTRRQNTEAFF,TGTGCCGACACGAGACGGCAGAACACTGAAGCTTTCTTT
-,TRBV19,-,TRBJ1-2,CASSMSGLNYGYTF,TGTGCCAGTAGTATGTCGGGACTCAACTATGGCTACACCTTC
-,TRBV27,TRBD2,TRBJ2-1,CASSLEFSGNNEQFF,TGTGCCAGCAGTTTAGAATTTAGCGGGAACAATGAGCAGTTCTTC
-,TRBV5-6,TRBD1,TRBJ1-2,CASSRQGQGAEGYTF,TGTGCCAGCAGCCGGCAGGGACAGGGGGCGGAGGGCTACACCTTC
-,TRBV5-1,TRBD2,TRBJ2-1,CASSELAGDSYNEQFF,TGCGCCAGCAGCGAGCTAGCGGGAGACTCCTACAATGAGCAGTTCTTC
-,TRBV5-1,TRBD1,TRBJ1-1,CASSSRTGMNTEAFF,TGCGCCAGCAGCTCGAGGACAGGGATGAACACTGAAGCTTTCTTT
-,TRBV5-1,-,TRBJ2-5,CASSLGRSGETQYF,TGCGCCAGCAGCTTGGGACGGAGTGGGGAGACCCAGTACTTC
-,TRBV5-1,-,TRBJ2-1,CASRDGSHNEQFF,TGCGCCAGCAGGGACGGGAGCCACAATGAGCAGTTCTTC
-,TRBV5-4,TRBD1,TRBJ1-1,CASSSRPTGVSTEAFF,TGTGCCAGCAGCTCGCGCCCGACAGGGGTTTCGACTGAAGCTTTCTTT
-,TRBV20-1,TRBD1,TRBJ1-2,CSASEFRGQGYTF,TGCAGTGCTAGTGAGTTCAGGGGGCAAGGCTACACCTTC
once,TRBV7-3,TRBD1,TRBJ1-1,CASSPPPQGAHTEAFF,TGTGCCAGCAGCCCACCCCCCCAGGGGGCGCACACTGAAGCTTTCTTT
-,TRBV11-1,-,TRBJ2-5,CASSLGGPSGETQYF,TGTGCCAGCAGCTTAGGAGGGCCCTCGGGGGAGACCCAGTACTTC
-,TRBV15,TRBD1,TRBJ2-5,CATSRDRGRQVETQYF,TGTGCCACCAGCAGAGATAGGGGGCGCCAGGTAGAGACCCAGTACTTC
-,TRBV2,-,TRBJ1-5,CASGLGGQQPQHF,TGTGCCAGCGGTTTGGGGGGTCAACAGCCCCAGCATTTT
-,TRBV4-1,TRBD1,TRBJ1-2,CASSQTGTVYGYTF,TGCGCCAGCAGCCAGACCGGGACAGTCTATGGCTACACCTTC
few,TRBV27,-,TRBJ2-4,CASRQGGTKNIQYF,TGTGCCAGCAGACAGGGTGGAACCAAAAACATTCAGTACTTC
once,TRBV2,TRBD1,TRBJ1-2,CASSGGTVMVLSGYTF,TGTGCCAGCAGTGGAGGGACAGTTATGGTTCTCTCTGGCTACACCTTC
few,TRBV2,TRBD1,TRBJ2-1,CASSAEQGNEQFF,TGTGCCAGCAGTGCTGAACAGGGGAATGAGCAGTTCTTC
-,TRBV5-1,TRBD1,TRBJ2-1,CASSLGTGGYNEQFF,TGCGCCAGCAGCTTGGGGACAGGGGGGTACAATGAGCAGTTCTTC
-,TRBV29-1,-,TRBJ1-5,CSVQNSNQPQHF,TGCAGCGTTCAGAATAGCAATCAGCCCCAGCATTTT
-,TRBV9,-,TRBJ2-5,CASSPGERSLETQYF,TGTGCCAGCAGCCCGGGGGAGAGGTCGTTAGAGACCCAGTACTTC
-,TRBV10-1,-,TRBJ2-1,CASSEAGNEQFF,TGCGCCAGCAGTGAGGCGGGCAATGAGCAGTTCTTC
-,TRBV18,-,TRBJ1-5,CASSPPAGPADQPQHF,TGTGCCAGCTCACCACCGGCAGGGCCGGCCGATCAGCCCCAGCATTTT
-,TRBV6-5,-,TRBJ2-3,CASSLLTDTQYF,TGTGCCAGCAGTCTTTTAACAGATACGCAGTATTTT
-,TRBV6-5,-,TRBJ2-1,CASSSRGRNEQFF,TGTGCCAGCAGTTCCCGGGGAAGAAATGAGCAGTTCTTC
-,TRBV11-2,TRBD1,TRBJ1-2,CASSRQGQGYTF,TGTGCCAGCAGCAGACAGGGGCAGGGCTACACCTTC
-,TRBV19,TRBD2,TRBJ2-1,CASSPSLLAGDFGGEFF,TGTGCCAGTAGTCCATCCCTGCTAGCGGGAGACTTTGGAGGGGAGTTCTTC
-,TRBV7-9,TRBD1,TRBJ1-2,CASSFSPGQGTDYGYTF,TGTGCCAGCAGCTTTTCCCCGGGACAGGGGACCGACTATGGCTACACCTTC
-,TRBV5-1,-,TRBJ1-1,CASSLVPSGGNTEAFF,TGCGCCAGCAGCTTGGTTCCGTCCGGTGGGAACACTGAAGCTTTCTTT
few,TRBV24-1,TRBD1,TRBJ1-2,CATSDSGGRNYGYTF,TGTGCCACCAGTGATTCAGGGGGACGTAACTATGGCTACACCTTC
-,TRBV30,-,TRBJ1-6,CAWRDQRGSPLHF,TGTGCCTGGAGGGATCAACGGGGTTCACCCCTCCACTTT
-,TRBV11-2,TRBD1,TRBJ1-5,CASSPTGGHQPQHF,TGTGCCAGCAGCCCAACAGGGGGGCATCAGCCCCAGCATTTT
-,TRBV12-3/TRBV12-4,-,TRBJ1-5,CASSDRNNQPQHF,TGTGCCAGCAGTGACAGAAACAATCAGCCCCAGCATTTT
-,TRBV3-1/TRBV3-2,-,TRBJ1-1,CASSQDASLGWTEAFF,TGTGCCAGCAGCCAAGACGCTTCTCTAGGATGGACTGAAGCTTTCTTT
-,TRBV5-1,-,TRBJ2-5,CASSSLTGQETQYF,TGCGCCAGCAGCTCGCTGACAGGCCAGGAGACCCAGTACTTC